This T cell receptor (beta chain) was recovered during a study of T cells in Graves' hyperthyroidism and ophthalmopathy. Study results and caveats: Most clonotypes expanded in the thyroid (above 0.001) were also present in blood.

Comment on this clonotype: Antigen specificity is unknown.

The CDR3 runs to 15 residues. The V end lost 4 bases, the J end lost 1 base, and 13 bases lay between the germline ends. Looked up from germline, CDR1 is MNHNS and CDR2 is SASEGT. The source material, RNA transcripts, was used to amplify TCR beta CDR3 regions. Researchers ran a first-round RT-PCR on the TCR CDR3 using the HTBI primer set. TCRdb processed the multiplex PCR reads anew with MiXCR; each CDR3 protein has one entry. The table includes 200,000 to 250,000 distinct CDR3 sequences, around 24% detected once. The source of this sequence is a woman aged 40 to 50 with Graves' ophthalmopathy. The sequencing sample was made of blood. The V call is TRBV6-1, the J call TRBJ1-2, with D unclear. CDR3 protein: CASSGARTGNYGYTF. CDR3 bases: TGTGCCAGCAGTGGGGCCCGGACGGGTAACTATGGCTACACCTTC.